The T cell receptor (beta chain) under discussion was sequenced for a study of cytomegalovirus exposure and HLA in healthy donors. Germline V lookup: CDR1 SGDLS, CDR2 YYNGEE. The ends were cut back, 1 base at V and 2 bases at J, with 13 bases in the middle. The CDR3 is 16 amino acids. Study conclusions and caveats: Both high specificity and high sensitivity reportedly marked the classifier's diagnosis of cytomegalovirus status. For presence/absence analyses, sequencing depth was assumed to be roughly uniform across donors.

PCR was performed using 60 Vbeta and 13 Jbeta primers. Sequencing was performed with immunoSEQ multiplex PCR; in TCRdb, only in-frame clones are kept and a portion is missing. This sample has some 160,000 clones, with approximately 81% found just once. Of note for this clone: No antigen is known for it.

The sequence derives from a man in his thirties or forties in good health and CMV-seropositive. The sequencing sample was made of PBMCs. V gene TRBV9 combines with J gene TRBJ2-4, with a tentative D call TRBD1 (5 bases). CDR3 sequence: CASSVPPSGPKNIQYF. The DNA for the CDR3 is TGTGCCAGCAGCGTACCTCCCTCAGGGCCCAAAAACATTCAGTACTTC.